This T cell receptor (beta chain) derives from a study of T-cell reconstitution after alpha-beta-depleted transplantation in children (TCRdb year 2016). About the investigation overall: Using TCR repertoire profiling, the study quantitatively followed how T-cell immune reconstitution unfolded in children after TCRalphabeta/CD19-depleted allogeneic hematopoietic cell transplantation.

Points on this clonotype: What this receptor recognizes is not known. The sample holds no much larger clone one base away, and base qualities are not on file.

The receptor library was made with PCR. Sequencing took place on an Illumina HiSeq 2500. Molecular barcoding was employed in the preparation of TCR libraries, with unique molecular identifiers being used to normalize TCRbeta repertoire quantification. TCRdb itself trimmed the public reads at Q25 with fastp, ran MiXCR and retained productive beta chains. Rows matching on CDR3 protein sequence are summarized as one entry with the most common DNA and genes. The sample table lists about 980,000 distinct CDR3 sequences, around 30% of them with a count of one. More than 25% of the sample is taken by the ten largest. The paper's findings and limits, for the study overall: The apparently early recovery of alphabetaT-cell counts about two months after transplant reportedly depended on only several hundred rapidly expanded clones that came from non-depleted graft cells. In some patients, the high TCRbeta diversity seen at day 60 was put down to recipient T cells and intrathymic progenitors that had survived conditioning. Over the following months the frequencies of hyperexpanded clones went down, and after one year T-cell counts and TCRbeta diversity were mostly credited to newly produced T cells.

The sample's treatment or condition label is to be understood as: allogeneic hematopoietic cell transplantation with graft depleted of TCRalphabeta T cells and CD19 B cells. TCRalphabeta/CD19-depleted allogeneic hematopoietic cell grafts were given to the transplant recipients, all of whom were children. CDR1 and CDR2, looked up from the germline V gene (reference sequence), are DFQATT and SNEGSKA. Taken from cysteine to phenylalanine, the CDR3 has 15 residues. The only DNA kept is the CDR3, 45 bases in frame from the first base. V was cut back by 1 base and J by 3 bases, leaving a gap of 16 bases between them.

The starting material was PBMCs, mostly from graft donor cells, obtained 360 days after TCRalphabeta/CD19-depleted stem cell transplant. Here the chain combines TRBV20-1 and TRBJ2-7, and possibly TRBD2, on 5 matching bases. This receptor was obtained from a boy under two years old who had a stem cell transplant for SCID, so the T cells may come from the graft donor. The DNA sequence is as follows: TGCAGTGCTAGAGGAGGGCGAATTAATTACTACGAGCAGTACTTC. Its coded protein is CSARGGRINYYEQYF.